The rows below give T cell receptor beta chains drawn from one sample of a study of beta chain features in type 1 diabetes. Sequencing was performed with immunoSEQ multiplex PCR; in TCRdb, only in-frame clones are kept and a portion is missing. Of just under 150,000 clones listed, less than 15% are singletons. Sequencing was done on a sample of central memory CD4+ T cells from blood. These TCRs come from a young man with type 1 diabetes. Each CDR3 is given with its conserved first and last residue. D genes are given only for firm matches. A clone size is listed for some rows: how often the clone was seen (once, few, many), or a class if it is expanded.

D,V,size,J,length,CDR3,DNA
TRBD1,TRBV19,few,TRBJ1-1,15,CASSVGWTGTPEAFF,TGTGCCAGTAGCGTCGGTTGGACAGGAACCCCTGAAGCTTTCTTT
NA,TRBV28,NA,TRBJ2-5,13,CASSLSVQETQYF,TGTGCCAGCAGTCTTAGCGTACAAGAGACCCAGTACTTC
NA,TRBV19,NA,TRBJ2-1,13,CASSTSREGEQFF,TGTGCCAGTAGTACCTCCCGTGAGGGGGAGCAGTTCTTC
NA,TRBV5-4,NA,TRBJ2-5,13,CASSLRGPETQYF,TGTGCCAGCAGCTTGAGGGGACCGGAGACCCAGTACTTC
NA,TRBV7-8,NA,TRBJ2-3,14,CASRPQGRTDTQYF,TGTGCCAGCAGGCCACAGGGTCGCACAGATACGCAGTATTTT
NA,TRBV7-6,few,TRBJ2-7,15,CASQPMTGTSYEQYF,TGTGCCAGTCAACCCATGACAGGTACCTCCTACGAGCAGTACTTC
TRBD1,TRBV7-3,NA,TRBJ2-1,15,CASSPKTDRGNEQFF,TGTGCCAGCAGCCCTAAAACCGACAGGGGCAATGAGCAGTTCTTC
NA,TRBV29-1,NA,TRBJ2-5,12,CSVRGAQETQYF,TGCAGCGTTCGTGGGGCCCAGGAGACCCAGTACTTC
NA,TRBV6-5,few,TRBJ2-6,16,CASSYVSSAGANVLTF,TGTGCCAGCAGTTACGTGTCTAGCGCTGGGGCCAACGTCCTGACTTTC
NA,TRBV10-3,NA,TRBJ1-1,14,CAISGDTKNTEAFF,TGTGCCATCAGTGGAGACACTAAGAACACTGAAGCTTTCTTT
NA,TRBV13,few,TRBJ2-7,12,CASSQTSYEQYF,TGTGCCAGCAGCCAGACCTCCTACGAGCAGTACTTC
NA,TRBV5-1,NA,TRBJ2-2,17,CASRLYILPGENGELFF,TGCGCCAGCAGACTTTATATACTCCCGGGGGAGAACGGGGAGCTGTTTTTT
NA,TRBV21-1,NA,TRBJ1-1,14,CATQGVVANTEAFF,TGTGCCACCCAGGGGGTCGTGGCGAACACTGAAGCTTTCTTT
NA,TRBV7-6,many,TRBJ1-1,13,CASSPRGDTEAFF,TGTGCCAGCAGCCCGAGAGGGGACACTGAAGCTTTCTTT
NA,TRBV5-4,few,TRBJ1-2,15,CASSPGTTINYGYTF,TGTGCCAGCAGCCCGGGGACGACCATTAACTATGGCTACACCTTC
NA,TRBV7-2,NA,TRBJ2-7,13,CASSQVSVSEQYF,TGTGCCAGCAGCCAGGTTTCCGTTTCCGAGCAGTACTTC
NA,TRBV27,few,TRBJ2-3,15,CASSWGAQGTDTQYF,TGTGCCAGCAGTTGGGGCGCTCAGGGCACAGATACGCAGTATTTT
TRBD1,TRBV9,NA,TRBJ1-2,16,CASSPSGQGGNYGYTF,TGTGCCAGCAGCCCCTCGGGACAGGGAGGGAACTATGGCTACACCTTC
NA,TRBV5-1,NA,TRBJ1-5,13,CASSPDSNQPQHF,TGCGCCAGCAGTCCGGACAGCAATCAGCCCCAGCATTTT
NA,TRBV7-9,NA,TRBJ1-1,12,CASTRLEVEAFF,TGTGCCAGCACCAGACTTGAGGTTGAAGCTTTCTTT
NA,TRBV7-8,once,TRBJ1-1,13,CASSTSLNTEAFF,TGTGCCAGCAGCACCAGCTTGAACACTGAAGCTTTCTTT
NA,TRBV29-1,NA,TRBJ2-1,13,CSGPGHGYNEQFF,TGCAGCGGTCCGGGACACGGCTACAATGAGCAGTTCTTC
NA,TRBV7-2,NA,TRBJ1-2,13,CASSLQDNYGYTF,TGTGCCAGCAGCTTGCAGGACAACTATGGCTACACCTTC
NA,TRBV15,many,TRBJ2-3,13,CATSGRTKRTQYF,TGTGCCACCAGCGGTCGGACAAAACGTACGCAGTATTTT
NA,TRBV9,many,TRBJ1-4,14,CASSVVSTPEKLFF,TGTGCCAGCAGCGTCGTGTCAACTCCGGAAAAACTGTTTTTT
TRBD1,TRBV10-3,few,TRBJ1-1,14,CAISERTGEAEAFF,TGTGCCATCAGTGAGAGGACAGGGGAAGCTGAAGCTTTCTTT
NA,TRBV2,once,TRBJ1-5,11,CASSRDQPQHF,TGTGCCAGCAGTCGAGATCAGCCCCAGCATTTT
TRBD1,TRBV7-8,NA,TRBJ2-1,16,CASSRGQGSSYNEQFF,TGTGCCAGCAGCAGGGGACAGGGGAGCTCCTACAATGAGCAGTTCTTC
TRBD2,TRBV15,few,TRBJ2-3,14,CATSARDYTDTQYF,TGTGCCACCAGCGCCCGGGACTACACAGATACGCAGTATTTT
TRBD1,TRBV2,few,TRBJ1-6,14,CASSRDRGSSPLHF,TGTGCCAGCAGTCGAGACAGGGGTAGTTCACCCCTCCACTTT
TRBD1,TRBV30,NA,TRBJ1-1,14,CAWSRTGLKTEAFF,TGTGCCTGGAGCCGGACAGGGTTGAAGACTGAAGCTTTCTTT
NA,TRBV18,few,TRBJ1-1,13,CASSPEANTEAFF,TGTGCCAGCTCACCGGAGGCGAACACTGAAGCTTTCTTT
TRBD1,TRBV9,many,TRBJ1-3,14,CASGGTVTGNTIYF,TGTGCCAGCGGCGGGACAGTCACTGGAAACACCATATATTTT
NA,TRBV2,few,TRBJ2-4,13,CASSAGAKNIQYF,TGTGCCAGCAGTGCAGGGGCCAAAAACATTCAGTACTTC
TRBD1,TRBV15,NA,TRBJ2-7,13,CATSREGGNEQYF,TGTGCCACCAGCAGGGAAGGGGGCAACGAGCAGTACTTC
NA,TRBV30,few,TRBJ1-5,15,CAWSGGSNSNQPQHF,TGTGCCTGGAGTGGCGGGAGTAATAGCAATCAGCCCCAGCATTTT
TRBD2,TRBV28,once,TRBJ2-7,15,CASRSLAGVTREQYF,TGTGCCAGCAGGTCACTAGCGGGGGTAACTCGTGAGCAGTACTTC